What follows is one T cell receptor beta chain and its context. This sample was taken from a study of blood T cell repertoires in COVID-19. Study-level background: PBMCs, B-cell-depleted T cells, or T cells were the source of the cDNA or gDNA that made up the material.

Profiled with immunoSEQ multiplex PCR; TCRdb holds only in-frame clones, not every one. The table has about 130,000 clones, about 79% seen once. The V gene's germline CDR1 is MGHRA and CDR2 YSYEKL. The ends were cut back, 1 base at V and 1 base at J, with 13 bases in the middle. The CDR3 totals 17 residues. This rearrangement joins TRBV4-1 to TRBJ1-4; D is possibly TRBD1 (5 bases). The clonotype originates from a man aged 40-50 years with active or convalescent COVID-19. The sequencing input was peripheral blood. The DNA of the CDR3 is TGCGCCAGCAGCCAAGTAGACGGGGGAGGAACTAATGAAAAACTGTTTTTT. Translating it yields CASSQVDGGGTNEKLFF.